This T cell receptor beta chain was recorded in a study of T-cell reconstitution after alpha-beta-depleted transplantation in children (dated by TCRdb to the mid-2010s). Regarding the research as a whole: The study quantitatively tracked T-cell immune reconstitution after TCRalphabeta/CD19-depleted allogeneic hematopoietic cell transplantation in children using TCR repertoire profiling. Summary of the overall study and its limitations: The high TCRbeta diversity at day 60 in some patients was ascribed to recipient T cells and intrathymic progenitors that had survived conditioning. About two months after transplant, the apparently early recovery of alphabetaT-cell counts reportedly depended on just several hundred clones that had expanded rapidly and came from non-depleted graft cells. Over the following months the frequencies of hyperexpanded clones went down, and after one year T-cell counts and TCRbeta diversity were mostly credited to newly produced T cells.

V is cut back by 5 bases and J by 3 bases, with 7 bases in the junction unmatched. The germline V gene gives CDR1 as MDHEN and CDR2 as SYDVKM. The CDR3 contains 16 residues, cysteine and phenylalanine counted. Of all the DNA, just the CDR3 is kept, 48 bases in frame from base 1. Library generation was performed with PCR. Sequencing took place on an Illumina HiSeq 2500. Molecular barcoding was employed in the preparation of TCR libraries, with unique molecular identifiers being used to normalize TCRbeta repertoire quantification. The public reads were quality trimmed at Q25 with fastp and then assembled into clones with MiXCR by TCRdb, keeping productive beta chains. Rows merge per CDR3 protein into single entries with the most common DNA and genes. For this sample there are 450,000 to 600,000 distinct CDR3 sequences; 10% to 15% appear just once. Over 2% of the sample lies in the top ten. Comments on this clonotype: Its antigen is still unknown. No much larger clone is present one base from it, and per-base qualities are unavailable.

Interpreted using the paper, the treatment or condition label stands for: allogeneic hematopoietic cell transplantation with graft depleted of TCRalphabeta T cells and CD19 B cells. TCRalphabeta/CD19-depleted allogeneic hematopoietic cell grafts were given to the transplant recipients, all of whom were children. The rearrangement combines TRBV28 with TRBJ2-1; TRBD1 lines up with 10 middle nucleotides. The starting material was PBMCs, mostly from graft donor cells, obtained 360 days after TCRalphabeta/CD19-depleted stem cell transplant. This sequence was found in a male patient between 10 and 17 years old who had a stem cell transplant for acute myeloid leukemia, so the T cells may come from the graft donor. The nucleotides read TGTGCCAGCAGTCTCCGGACAGGGGGGCTCTACAATGAGCAGTTCTTC. Its product reads: CASSLRTGGLYNEQFF.